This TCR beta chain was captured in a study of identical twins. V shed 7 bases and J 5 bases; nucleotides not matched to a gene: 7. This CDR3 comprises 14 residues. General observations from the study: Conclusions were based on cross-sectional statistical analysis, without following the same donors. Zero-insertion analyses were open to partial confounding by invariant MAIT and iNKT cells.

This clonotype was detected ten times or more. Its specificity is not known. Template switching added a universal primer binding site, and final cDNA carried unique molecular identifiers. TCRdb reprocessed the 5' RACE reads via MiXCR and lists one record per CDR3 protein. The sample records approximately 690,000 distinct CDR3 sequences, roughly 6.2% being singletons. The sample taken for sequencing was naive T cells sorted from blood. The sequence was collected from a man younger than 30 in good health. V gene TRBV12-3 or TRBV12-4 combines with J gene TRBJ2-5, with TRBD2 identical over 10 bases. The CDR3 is CASTSGSMQETQYF. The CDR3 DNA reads TGTGCCAGCACTAGCGGGAGTATGCAGGAGACCCAGTACTTC.